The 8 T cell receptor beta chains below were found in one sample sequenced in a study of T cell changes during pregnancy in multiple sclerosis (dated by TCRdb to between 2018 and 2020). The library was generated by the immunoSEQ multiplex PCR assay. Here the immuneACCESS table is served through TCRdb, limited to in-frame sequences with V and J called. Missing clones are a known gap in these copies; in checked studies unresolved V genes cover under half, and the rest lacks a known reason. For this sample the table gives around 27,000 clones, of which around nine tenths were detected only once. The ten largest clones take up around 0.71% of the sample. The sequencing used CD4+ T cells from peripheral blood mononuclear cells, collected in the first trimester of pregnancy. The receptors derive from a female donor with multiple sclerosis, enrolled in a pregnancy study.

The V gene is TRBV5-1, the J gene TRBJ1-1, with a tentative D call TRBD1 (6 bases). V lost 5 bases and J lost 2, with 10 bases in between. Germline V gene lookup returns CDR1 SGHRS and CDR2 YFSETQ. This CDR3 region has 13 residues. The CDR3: CASRQGFNTEAFF. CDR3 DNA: TGCGCCAGCAGACAGGGCTTCAACACTGAAGCTTTCTTT.

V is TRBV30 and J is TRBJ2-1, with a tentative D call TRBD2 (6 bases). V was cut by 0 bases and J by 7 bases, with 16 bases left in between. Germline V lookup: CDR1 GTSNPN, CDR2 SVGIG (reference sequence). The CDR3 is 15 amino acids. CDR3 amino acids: CAWSVGVSGRNEQFF. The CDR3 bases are TGTGCCTGGAGTGTAGGTGTCAGCGGGCGGAATGAGCAGTTCTTC.

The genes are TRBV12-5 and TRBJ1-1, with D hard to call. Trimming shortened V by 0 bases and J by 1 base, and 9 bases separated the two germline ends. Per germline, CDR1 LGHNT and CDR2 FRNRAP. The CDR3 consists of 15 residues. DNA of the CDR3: TGTGCTAGTGGTTTGGTACTAGGGCGGAACACTGAAGCTTTCTTT. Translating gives CASGLVLGRNTEAFF.

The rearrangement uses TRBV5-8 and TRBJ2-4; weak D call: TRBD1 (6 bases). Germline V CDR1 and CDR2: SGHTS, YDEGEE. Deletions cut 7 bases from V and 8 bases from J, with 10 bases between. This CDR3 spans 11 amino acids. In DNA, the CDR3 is TGTGCCAGCTCAGGGGTGGACATTCAGTACTTC. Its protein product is CASSGVDIQYF.

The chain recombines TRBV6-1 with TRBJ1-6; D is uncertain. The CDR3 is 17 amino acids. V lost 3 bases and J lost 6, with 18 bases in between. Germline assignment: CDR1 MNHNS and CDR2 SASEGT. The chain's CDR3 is CASSDVILRGFNSPLHF. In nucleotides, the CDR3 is TGTGCCAGCAGTGACGTAATTCTACGCGGATTTAATTCACCCCTCCACTTT.

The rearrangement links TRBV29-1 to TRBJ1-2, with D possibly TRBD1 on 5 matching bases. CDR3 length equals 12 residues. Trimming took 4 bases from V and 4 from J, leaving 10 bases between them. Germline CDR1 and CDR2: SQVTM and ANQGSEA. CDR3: CSVGEGLYGYTF. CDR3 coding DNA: TGCAGCGTTGGAGAGGGACTCTATGGCTACACCTTC.

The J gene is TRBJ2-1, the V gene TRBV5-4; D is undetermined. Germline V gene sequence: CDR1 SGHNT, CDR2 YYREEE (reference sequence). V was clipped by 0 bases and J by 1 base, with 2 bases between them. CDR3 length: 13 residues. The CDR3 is CASSLVSYNEQFF. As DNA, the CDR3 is TGTGCCAGCAGCTTGGTATCCTACAATGAGCAGTTCTTC.

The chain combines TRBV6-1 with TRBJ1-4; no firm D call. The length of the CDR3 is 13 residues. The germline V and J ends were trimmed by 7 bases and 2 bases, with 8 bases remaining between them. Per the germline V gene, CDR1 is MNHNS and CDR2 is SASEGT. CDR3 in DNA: TGTGCCAGCATAGACGGGACTAATGAAAAACTGTTTTTT. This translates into CASIDGTNEKLFF.